This T cell receptor beta chain was captured by sequencing in a study of blood T cell repertoires in COVID-19. Turning to the study itself: The United States, Italy and Spain provided the acute and convalescent COVID-19 samples.

In the study's own analysis: The authors estimated nucleated cell counts from reference gene primer amplification. The method was immunoSEQ multiplex PCR; TCRdb's version includes in-frame clones alone and lacks a portion of them. D and trimming come from the DNA, and the V and J calls and clone size come from that table. This table has about 150,000 clones, about 85% appearing once. Patients from Seattle were sampled longitudinally, starting during active infection. V was trimmed by 1 base and J by 1 base, leaving 7 bases between them. The CDR3 has 14 amino acids. CDR1 and CDR2 (germline): MNHNS, SASEGT.

The sequence derives from a man aged 80 or over with COVID-19, enrolled during active disease. The chain links TRBV6-1 to TRBJ1-1; D is possibly TRBD1 (6 bases). The sample comprised peripheral blood. DNA for the CDR3: TGTGCCAGCAGTGAAGTCAGGGGGAACACTGAAGCTTTCTTT. This sequence encodes CASSEVRGNTEAFF.